The sequence of this T cell receptor beta chain was determined in a study of blood T cell repertoires in COVID-19 (dated by TCRdb to the early 2020s). For the study in its entirety: Collaborator samples came from the United States, Italy and Spain and covered acute and convalescent phases of COVID-19. The dataset comprised deeply sampled blood TCRbeta repertoires from subjects exposed to, actively infected with, or recovered from COVID-19. The material from the prospective study consisted of cDNA or gDNA derived from T cells, B-cell-depleted T cells, or PBMCs. The repertoires were released in a freely available public database intended as a resource for research on the immune response to SARS-CoV-2. A de-identified subject ID, COVID-19 status, age in years and sex were almost always included in the sample metadata. The samples were drawn from two sources: the first 160 participants of the ongoing ImmuneRACE study, and 1,000 to 1,500 subjects contributed by 6 global collaborators. Where HLA class I and class II types were available, the types were taken from metadata supplied by the sample provider, not from assay-based typing. Results the study describes overall, beyond this receptor: How much clinical and demographic metadata was included differed by source and by participant, and the metadata was provided uncurated.

On this clone: The antigen it recognizes is unknown. No much larger clonotype is one base removed from it; base qualities were not supplied. The identical CDR3 is also encoded by other nucleotide sequences in the sample.

Each collaborating institution followed its own protocols to collect whole blood in K2EDTA tubes. Collaborator samples were shipped for TCRbeta analysis as frozen whole blood, isolated PBMCs, or DNA extracted from either sample type. TCRbeta CDR3 regions were amplified from genomic DNA using the immunoSEQ Assay, a bias-controlled multiplex PCR. The original pipeline was this. The number of nucleated cells in each sample was estimated from the amplification of reference gene primers within the assay. Sequence reads were collapsed and filtered to measure the absolute abundance of every unique TCRbeta CDR3 rearrangement. For each sample, productive Simpson clonality was calculated as the square root of Simpson's diversity index across productive rearrangements. Here the immuneACCESS table is served through TCRdb, limited to in-frame sequences with V and J called. Missing clones are a known gap in these copies; in checked studies unresolved V genes cover under half, and the rest lacks a known reason. Clone size and V and J calls were adopted from that table, with D and trimming inferred from the DNA. The sample includes some 670,000 clones, with about nine tenths observed a single time. The leading ten clones occupy roughly 0.26% of the sample.

The sequencing input was peripheral blood. The receptor comes from a woman aged 18-30 years with acute or convalescent COVID-19.

The CDR3 region has the sequence CASSPDRGYGYTF. The DNA is as follows: TGTGCCAGCAGCCCTGACAGGGGCTATGGCTACACCTTC. The sequence links TRBV7-2 to TRBJ1-2; TRBD1 aligns with 8 central bases. Including the terminal cysteine and phenylalanine, the CDR3 comprises 13 residues. Only the CDR3 portion is preserved as DNA: 39 bases, with reading frame beginning at the first base. For CDR1 and CDR2, the germline V gene lists SGHTA and FQGNSA. At the junction V is shortened by 5 bases and J by 4 bases; bases outside the gene matches: 3.